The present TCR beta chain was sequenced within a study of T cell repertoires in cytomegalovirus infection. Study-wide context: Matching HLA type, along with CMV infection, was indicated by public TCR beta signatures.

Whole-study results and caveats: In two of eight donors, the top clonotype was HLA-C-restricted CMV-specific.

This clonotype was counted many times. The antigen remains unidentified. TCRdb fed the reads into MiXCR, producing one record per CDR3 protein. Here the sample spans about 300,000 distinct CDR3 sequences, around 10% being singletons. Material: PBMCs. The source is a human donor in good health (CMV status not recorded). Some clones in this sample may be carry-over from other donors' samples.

This chain's CDR3 is CAIRVGHTDTYEQYF. The CDR3 coding sequence is TGTGCCATCAGGGTCGGGCACACCGACACCTACGAGCAGTACTTC. The chain is built from TRBV10-3 and TRBJ2-7; D gene uncertain. Trimming stripped 6 bases from V and 2 bases from J, with 17 bases between. This CDR3 contains 15 residues. Germline assignment: CDR1 ENHRY and CDR2 SYGVKD.